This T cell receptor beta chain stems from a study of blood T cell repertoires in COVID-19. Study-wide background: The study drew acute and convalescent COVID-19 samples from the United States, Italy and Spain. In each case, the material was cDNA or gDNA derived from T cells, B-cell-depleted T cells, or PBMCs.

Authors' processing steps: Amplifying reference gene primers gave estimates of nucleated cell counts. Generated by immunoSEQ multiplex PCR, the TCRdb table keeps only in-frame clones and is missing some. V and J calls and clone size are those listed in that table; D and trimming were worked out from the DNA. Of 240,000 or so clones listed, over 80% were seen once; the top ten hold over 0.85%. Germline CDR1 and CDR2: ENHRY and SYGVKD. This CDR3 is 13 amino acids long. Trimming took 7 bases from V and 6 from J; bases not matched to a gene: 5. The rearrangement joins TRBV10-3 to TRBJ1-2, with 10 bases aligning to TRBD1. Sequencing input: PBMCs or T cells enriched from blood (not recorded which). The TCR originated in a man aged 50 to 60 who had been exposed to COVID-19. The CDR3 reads CAIMGTGAHGYTF. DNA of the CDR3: TGTGCCATCATGGGGACAGGGGCTCATGGCTACACCTTC.